This T cell receptor beta chain was sequenced for a study of response to subunit inactivated influenza vaccine. General study results and limits: Only a handful of new T cells, the authors suggested, are recruited with each seasonal influenza vaccination.

MiXCR, run by TCRdb on the RT-PCR reads, gives a single entry per CDR3 protein. The sample shows hundreds of thousands of distinct CDR3 sequences, over 10% of them seen only once. Germline CDR1 MDHEN, CDR2 SYDVKM. Trimming cost V 4 bases and J 4 bases; bases outside gene matches: 13. This CDR3 region has 17 residues. Regarding this clonotype: Its target is not known.

The chain uses TRBV28 and TRBJ2-1; 7 bases fit TRBD1. The sequences come from PBMCs from blood, collected roughly 47 days after vaccination. This receptor was taken from a man aged 45 to 65 who received an inactivated influenza vaccine. Written as DNA, the CDR3 is TGTGCCAGCAGTTCAATCCCGGCCCCAGGGGGATACAATGAGCAGTTCTTC. Its protein product is CASSSIPAPGGYNEQFF.